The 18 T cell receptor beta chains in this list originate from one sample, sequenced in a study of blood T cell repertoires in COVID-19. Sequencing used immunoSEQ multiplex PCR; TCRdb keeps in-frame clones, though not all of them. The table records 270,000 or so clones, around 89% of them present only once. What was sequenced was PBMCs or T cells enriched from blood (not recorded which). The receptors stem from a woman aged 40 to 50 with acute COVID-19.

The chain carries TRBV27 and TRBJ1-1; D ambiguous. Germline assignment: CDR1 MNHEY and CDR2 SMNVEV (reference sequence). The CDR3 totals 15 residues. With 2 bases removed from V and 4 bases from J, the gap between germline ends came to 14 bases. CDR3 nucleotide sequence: TGTGCCAGCAGTTTAACTGTAAACCTTCCCACTGAAGCTTTCTTT. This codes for CASSLTVNLPTEAFF.

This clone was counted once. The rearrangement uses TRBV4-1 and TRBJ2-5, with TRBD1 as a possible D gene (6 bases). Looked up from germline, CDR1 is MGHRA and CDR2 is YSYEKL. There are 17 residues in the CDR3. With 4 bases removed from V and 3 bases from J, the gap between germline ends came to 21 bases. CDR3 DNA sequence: TGCGCCAGCAGCCTTCCGGGACACCCGGGGCCCGAAGAGACCCAGTACTTC. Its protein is CASSLPGHPGPEETQYF.

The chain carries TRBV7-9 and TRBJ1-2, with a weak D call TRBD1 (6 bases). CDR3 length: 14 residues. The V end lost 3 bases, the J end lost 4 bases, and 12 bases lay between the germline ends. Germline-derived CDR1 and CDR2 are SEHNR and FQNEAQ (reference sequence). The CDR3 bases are TGTGCCAGCAGCTTGGGGGCGGGAGGCTATGGCTACACCTTC. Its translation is CASSLGAGGYGYTF. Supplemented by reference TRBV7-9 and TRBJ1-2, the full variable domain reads DTGVSQNPRHKITKRGQNVTFRCDPISEHNRLYWYRQTLGQGPEFLTYFQNEAQLEKSRLLSDRFSAERPKGSFSTLEIQRTEQGDSAMYLCASSLGAGGYGYTFGSGTRLTVV.

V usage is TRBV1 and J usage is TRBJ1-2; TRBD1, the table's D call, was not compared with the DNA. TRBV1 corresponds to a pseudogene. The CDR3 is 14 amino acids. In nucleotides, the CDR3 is TGCACCAGCAGCCAAGTAACAGCTAACTATGGCTACACCTTC. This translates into CTSSQVTANYGYTF.

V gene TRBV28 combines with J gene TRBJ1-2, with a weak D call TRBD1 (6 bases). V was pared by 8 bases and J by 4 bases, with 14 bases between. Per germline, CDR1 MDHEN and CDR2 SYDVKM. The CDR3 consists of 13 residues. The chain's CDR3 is CASRRTVGYGYTF. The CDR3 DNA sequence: TGTGCCAGCCGGAGGACAGTCGGCTATGGCTACACCTTC.

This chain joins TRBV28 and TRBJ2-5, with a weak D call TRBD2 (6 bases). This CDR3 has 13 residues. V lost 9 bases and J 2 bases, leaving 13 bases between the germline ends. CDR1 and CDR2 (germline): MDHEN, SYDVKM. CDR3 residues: CASRDFRQETQYF. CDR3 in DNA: TGTGCCAGTCGGGACTTCCGACAAGAGACCCAGTACTTC. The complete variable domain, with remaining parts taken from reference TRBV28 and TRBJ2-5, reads DVKVTQSSRYLVKRTGEKVFLECVQDMDHENMFWYRQDPGLGLRLIYFSYDVKMKEKGDIPEGYSVSREKKERFSLILESASTNQTSMYLCASRDFRQETQYFGPGTRLLVL.

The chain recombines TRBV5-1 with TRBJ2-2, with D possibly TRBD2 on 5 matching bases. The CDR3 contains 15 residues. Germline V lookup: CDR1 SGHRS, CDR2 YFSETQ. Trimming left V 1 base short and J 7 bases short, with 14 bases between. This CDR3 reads CASSLNGEGGGELFF. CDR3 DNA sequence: TGCGCCAGCAGCTTGAACGGAGAAGGAGGCGGGGAGCTGTTTTTT.

The CDR3 DNA is TGTGCCAGCCGGGGGGGGAGCAATCAGCCCCAGCATTTT. Translated, it gives CASRGGSNQPQHF. The rearrangement uses TRBV12-3 or TRBV12-4 and TRBJ1-5; a possible D gene is TRBD1 (5 bases). There are 13 residues in the CDR3. With 8 bases removed from V and 1 base from J, the gap between germline ends came to 9 bases.

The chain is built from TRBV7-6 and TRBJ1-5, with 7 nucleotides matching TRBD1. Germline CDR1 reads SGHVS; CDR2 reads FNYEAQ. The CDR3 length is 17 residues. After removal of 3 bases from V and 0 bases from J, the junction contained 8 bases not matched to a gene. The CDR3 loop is CASSLGQSIDSNQPQHF. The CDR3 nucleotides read TGTGCCAGCAGCTTGGGACAGAGCATCGATAGCAATCAGCCCCAGCATTTT.

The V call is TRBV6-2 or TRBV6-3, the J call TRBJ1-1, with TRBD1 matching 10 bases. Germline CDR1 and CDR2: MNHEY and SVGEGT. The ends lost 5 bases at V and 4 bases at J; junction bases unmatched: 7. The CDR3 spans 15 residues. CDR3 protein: CASSPRQGAFTEAFF. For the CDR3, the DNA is TGTGCCAGCAGTCCCCGACAGGGGGCGTTCACTGAAGCTTTCTTT.

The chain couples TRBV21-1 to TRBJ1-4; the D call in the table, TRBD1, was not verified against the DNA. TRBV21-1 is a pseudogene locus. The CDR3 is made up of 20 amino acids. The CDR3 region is CASSKTGTGAWLEIREKLFF. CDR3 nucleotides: TGTGCCAGCAGCAAGACCGGGACAGGGGCTTGGCTCGAGATTAGAGAAAAACTGTTTTTT.

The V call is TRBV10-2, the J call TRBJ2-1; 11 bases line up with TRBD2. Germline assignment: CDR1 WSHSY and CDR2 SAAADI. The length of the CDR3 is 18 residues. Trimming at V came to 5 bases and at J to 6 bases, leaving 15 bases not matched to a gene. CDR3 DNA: TGCGCCAGCAGTCGCTCCGGACTAGCGGGTTCAGGGCTCAATGAGCAGTTCTTC. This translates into CASSRSGLAGSGLNEQFF.

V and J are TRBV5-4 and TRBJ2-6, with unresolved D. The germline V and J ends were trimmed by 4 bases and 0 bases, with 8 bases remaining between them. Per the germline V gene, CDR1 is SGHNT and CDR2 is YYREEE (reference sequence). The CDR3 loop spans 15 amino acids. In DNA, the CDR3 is TGTGCCAGCAGCCCCGACAACTCTGGGGCCAACGTCCTGACTTTC. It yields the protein CASSPDNSGANVLTF. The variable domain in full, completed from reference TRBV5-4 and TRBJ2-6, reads ETGVTQSPTHLIKTRGQQVTLRCSSQSGHNTVSWYQQALGQGPQFIFQYYREEENGRGNFPPRFSGLQFPNYSSELNVNALELDDSALYLCASSPDNSGANVLTFGAGSRLTVL.

The CDR3 loop reads CASSPGAGVQDTQYF. The CDR3 DNA is TGTGCCAGCTCACCGGGAGCGGGAGTACAAGATACGCAGTATTTT. This sequence joins TRBV18 and TRBJ2-3, with 8 bases aligning to TRBD2. Looked up from germline, CDR1 is KGHSH and CDR2 is LQKENI. This CDR3 comprises 15 residues. V gave up 3 bases and J gave up 5 bases; unmatched junction bases: 7.

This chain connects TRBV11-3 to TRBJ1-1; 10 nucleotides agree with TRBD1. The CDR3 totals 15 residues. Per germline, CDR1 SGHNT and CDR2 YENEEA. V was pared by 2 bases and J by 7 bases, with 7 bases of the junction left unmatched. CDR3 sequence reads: CASSLLSGQGSEAFF. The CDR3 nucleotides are TGTGCCAGCAGCTTATTATCGGGACAGGGGAGTGAAGCTTTCTTT.

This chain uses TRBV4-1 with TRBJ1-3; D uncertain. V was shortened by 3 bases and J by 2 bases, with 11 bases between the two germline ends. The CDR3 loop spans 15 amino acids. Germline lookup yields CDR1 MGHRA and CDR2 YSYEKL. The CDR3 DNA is TGCGCCAGCAGCCAGGTGCAGTTGACTGGAAACACCATATATTTT. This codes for CASSQVQLTGNTIYF.

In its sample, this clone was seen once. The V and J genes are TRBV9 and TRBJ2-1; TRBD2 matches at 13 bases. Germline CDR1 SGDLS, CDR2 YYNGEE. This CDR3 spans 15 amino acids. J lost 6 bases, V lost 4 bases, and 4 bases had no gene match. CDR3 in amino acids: CASSRGLAGPNEQFF. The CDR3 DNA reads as TGTGCCAGCAGCCGGGGACTAGCGGGACCCAATGAGCAGTTCTTC. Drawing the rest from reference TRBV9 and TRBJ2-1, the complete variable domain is DSGVTQTPKHLITATGQRVTLRCSPRSGDLSVYWYQQSLDQGLQFLIQYYNGEERAKGNILERFSAQQFPDLHSELNLSSLELGDSALYFCASSRGLAGPNEQFFGPGTRLTVL.

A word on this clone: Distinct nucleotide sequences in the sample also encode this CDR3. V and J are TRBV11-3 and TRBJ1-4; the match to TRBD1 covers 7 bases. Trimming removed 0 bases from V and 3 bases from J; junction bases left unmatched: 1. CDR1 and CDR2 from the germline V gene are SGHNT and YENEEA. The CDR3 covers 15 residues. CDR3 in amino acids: CASSLEGQPNEKLFF. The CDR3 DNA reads TGTGCCAGCAGCTTAGAGGGACAGCCTAATGAAAAACTGTTTTTT.